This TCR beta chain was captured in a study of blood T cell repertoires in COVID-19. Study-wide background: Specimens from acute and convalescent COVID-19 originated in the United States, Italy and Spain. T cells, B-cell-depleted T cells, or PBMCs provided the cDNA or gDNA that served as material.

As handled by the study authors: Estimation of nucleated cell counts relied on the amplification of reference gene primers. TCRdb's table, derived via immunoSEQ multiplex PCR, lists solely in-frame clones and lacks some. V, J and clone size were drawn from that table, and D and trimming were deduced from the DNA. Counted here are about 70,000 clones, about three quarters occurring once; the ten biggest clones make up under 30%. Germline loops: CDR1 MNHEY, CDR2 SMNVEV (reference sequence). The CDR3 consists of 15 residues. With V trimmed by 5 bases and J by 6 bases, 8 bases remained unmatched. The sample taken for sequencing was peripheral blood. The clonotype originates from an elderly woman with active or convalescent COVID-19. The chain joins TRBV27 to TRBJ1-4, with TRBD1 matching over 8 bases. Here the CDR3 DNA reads TGTGCCAGCAGTCCCCAGACAGGGGTTTATGAAAAACTGTTTTTT. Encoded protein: CASSPQTGVYEKLFF.